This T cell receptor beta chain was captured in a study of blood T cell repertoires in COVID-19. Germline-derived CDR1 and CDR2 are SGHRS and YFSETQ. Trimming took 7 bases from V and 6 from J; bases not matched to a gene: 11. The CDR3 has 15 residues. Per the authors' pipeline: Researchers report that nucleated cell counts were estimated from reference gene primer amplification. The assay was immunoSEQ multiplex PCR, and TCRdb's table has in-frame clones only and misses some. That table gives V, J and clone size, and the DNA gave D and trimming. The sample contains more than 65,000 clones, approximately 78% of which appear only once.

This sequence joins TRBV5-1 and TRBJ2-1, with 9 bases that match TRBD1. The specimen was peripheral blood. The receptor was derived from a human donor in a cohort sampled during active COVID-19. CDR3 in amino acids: CASGARGTGSNEQFF. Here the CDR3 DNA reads TGCGCCAGCGGGGCCCGGGGGACAGGGTCCAATGAGCAGTTCTTC.